This is a list of T cell receptor beta chains from one sample in a study of blood T cell repertoires in COVID-19. The table came from immunoSEQ multiplex PCR; TCRdb's copy has only in-frame clones and leaves some out. The top ten clones hold under 8% of a sample with approximately 180,000 clones, about 85% of them seen once. The specimen was PBMCs or T cells enriched from blood (not recorded which). These receptors were taken from a man in his forties or fifties who had recovered from COVID-19. The CDR3 runs from the conserved cysteine through the conserved F or W. The D gene is left open where the match is weak. Rows give clone size only sometimes, using once, few, many, or a class for an expanded clone.

d_call	clone_size	cdr3_length	v_call	j_call	cdr3_nt	cdr3_aa
TRBD1	few	14	TRBV7-9	TRBJ2-7	TGTGCCAGCAGCTTCGGCCAGGGGGCGAGGGAGCAGTACTTC	CASSFGQGAREQYF
TRBD1	once	15	TRBV6-1	TRBJ2-7	TGTGCCAGCAGTGAGGGGCAGGGGGTTTCCTACGAGCAGTACTTC	CASSEGQGVSYEQYF
NA	once	17	TRBV3-1/TRBV3-2	TRBJ2-5	TGTGCCAGCAGCCAACGTCCGCGATCTAGCTGGGAGGAGACCCAGTACTTC	CASSQRPRSSWEETQYF
TRBD1	NA	13	TRBV25-1	TRBJ1-5	TGTGCCAGTTCGACAGGGGATAAACAGCCCCAGCATTTT	CASSTGDKQPQHF
NA	few	12	TRBV7-8	TRBJ1-3	TGTGCCAGCAGCCCTAGGTCCTACACCATATATTTT	CASSPRSYTIYF
NA	once	13	TRBV12-3/TRBV12-4	TRBJ1-5	TGTGCCAGCAGTTTTGGGAGCAGTCAGCCCCAGCATTTT	CASSFGSSQPQHF
NA	NA	15	TRBV2	TRBJ1-6	TGTGCCAGCAGTGAGAAGTCACATTATAATTCACCCCTCCACTTT	CASSEKSHYNSPLHF
NA	NA	15	TRBV5-8	TRBJ1-4	TGTGCCAGCAGCGCGGCAGGACAAAGCGGGGAAAAACTGTTTTTT	CASSAAGQSGEKLFF
NA	NA	12	TRBV19	TRBJ2-1	TGTGCCAGTAGACCAGGGGCCAATGAGCAGTTCTTC	CASRPGANEQFF
TRBD1	NA	15	TRBV30	TRBJ2-5	TGTGCCTGTTCTAGACCGGGACAGAAGCAAGAGACCCAGTACTTC	CACSRPGQKQETQYF
NA	NA	15	TRBV5-4	TRBJ1-1	TGTGCCAGCAGCGCCAGACAGGACATGAACACTGAAGCTTTCTTT	CASSARQDMNTEAFF
TRBD1	NA	16	TRBV24-1	TRBJ2-7	TGTGCCACCAGCCCTAGGGAGGGACAGGGTGCCTACGAGCAGTACTTC	CATSPREGQGAYEQYF
NA	NA	13	TRBV10-2	TRBJ2-5	TGCGCCAGCAGCTCGACAGAACAAGAGACCCAGTACTTC	CASSSTEQETQYF
NA	once	15	TRBV19	TRBJ2-2	TGTGCCAGTAGTATTTCGAGGGGACACGCCGGGGAGCTGTTTTTT	CASSISRGHAGELFF
NA	NA	15	TRBV3-1/TRBV3-2	TRBJ2-1	TGTGCCAGCAGCCCCGGAGATTCCTCCTACAATGAGCAGTTCTTC	CASSPGDSSYNEQFF
TRBD1	NA	15	TRBV20-1	TRBJ2-7	TGCAGTGCTAGTTTGGGTGGGACAGCCAGCTACGAGCAGTACTTC	CSASLGGTASYEQYF
NA	few	17	TRBV9	TRBJ1-3	TGTGCCAGCAGCGCCTCCCAGGAAGACAGCTCTGGAAACACCATATATTTT	CASSASQEDSSGNTIYF
NA	NA	12	TRBV7-9	TRBJ2-1	TGTGCCAGCAGTACTAGCAGCGGTCATCAGTTCTTC	CASSTSSGHQFF
NA	few	13	TRBV19	TRBJ1-1	TGTGCCAGTAGATCGGGGAGAAACACTGAAGCTTTCTTT	CASRSGRNTEAFF
NA	NA	13	TRBV6-6	TRBJ2-3	TGTGCCAGCAGTTACTCGAATGCGGATACGCAGTATTTT	CASSYSNADTQYF
TRBD1	once	14	TRBV5-5	TRBJ2-7	TGTGCCAGCAGCACAGGGGCGAGGGGCTACGAGCAGTACTTC	CASSTGARGYEQYF
TRBD1	NA	13	TRBV7-9	TRBJ1-4	TGTGCCAGCAGGATAGACAGGGGTGAAAAACTGTTTTTT	CASRIDRGEKLFF
TRBD2	medium-sized	17	TRBV5-1	TRBJ2-4	TGCGCCAGCAGCTTGTCCAATAGCGGGAGCGTCAAAAACATTCAGTACTTC	CASSLSNSGSVKNIQYF
NA	NA	17	TRBV5-4	TRBJ2-3	TGTGCCAGCAGCTCCGCCAAGGCCAGCGAAGTCCCAGATACGCAGTATTTT	CASSSAKASEVPDTQYF
TRBD2	NA	14	TRBV30	TRBJ2-1	TGTGCCTGGAGTAAGGGGACTACCAACAATGAGCAGTTCTTC	CAWSKGTTNNEQFF
TRBD1	NA	15	TRBV28	TRBJ1-4	TGTGCCAGCTCGACTATAGGGACAGGCGGAGAAAAACTGTTTTTT	CASSTIGTGGEKLFF
NA	NA	12	TRBV30	TRBJ2-7	TGTGCCTGGAGTGTTCCGGGAGACGAGCAGTACTTC	CAWSVPGDEQYF
NA	NA	15	TRBV6-5	TRBJ1-3	TGTGCCAGCAGTTCACCGAGTTCCTCTGGAAACACCATATATTTT	CASSSPSSSGNTIYF
TRBD2	NA	15	TRBV19	TRBJ2-1	TGTGCCAGTACCTATAGACTAGCGGGAGTCAATGAGCAGTTCTTC	CASTYRLAGVNEQFF